This T cell receptor (beta chain) was found in a study of early T cells in non-severe SARS-CoV-2 infection. The CDR3 sequence is 17 residues long. V was trimmed by 0 bases and J by 4 bases, leaving 16 bases between them. Per the germline V gene, CDR1 is SGHDN and CDR2 is FVKESK. Unique molecular identifiers were added to individual cDNA molecules. TCRdb re-derived calls from the 5' RACE reads in MiXCR, one entry per CDR3 protein. The sample lists about 35,000 distinct CDR3 sequences; around 7% were seen once. Study observations and caveats: VDJdb matching skewed toward anti-spike CD8 responses, missing private and CD4 specificities.

This clonotype appeared many times. Its specificity is unknown. Sequenced input: whole blood. The V call is TRBV14, the J call TRBJ2-1; tentatively, D is TRBD2 (5 bases). This sequence was found in an adult who was a healthcare worker with PCR-confirmed SARS-CoV-2 infection or an uninfected control (not recorded which). The CDR3 spells CASSQEVRLGGYNEQFF. The CDR3 DNA sequence: TGTGCCAGCAGCCAAGAGGTCCGTCTTGGAGGTTACAATGAGCAGTTCTTC.